This TCR beta chain was found in a study of blood T cell repertoires in COVID-19. About the study: In each case, the material was cDNA or gDNA derived from T cells, B-cell-depleted T cells, or PBMCs.

This CDR3 contains 15 residues. V was shortened by 1 base and J by 4 bases, with 8 bases between the two germline ends. CDR1 and CDR2 (germline): SEHNR, FQNEAQ (reference sequence). Generated by immunoSEQ multiplex PCR, the TCRdb table keeps only in-frame clones and is missing some. Of 100,000 to 150,000 clones in the sample, around 83% were seen once. Sequences were obtained from peripheral blood. The sequence came from a man aged 80 or over with active or convalescent COVID-19. V is TRBV7-9 and J is TRBJ1-6; possibly TRBD1 for D (5 bases). The DNA for the CDR3 is TGTGCCAGCAGCTTAGGACAGCCGTATAATTCACCCCTCCACTTT. Amino acid sequence: CASSLGQPYNSPLHF.